This T cell receptor beta chain was found in a study of patients and donors after allogeneic stem cell transplantation. Each CDR3 protein is one row after TCRdb ran MiXCR on the RT-PCR reads. The sample yields about a million distinct CDR3 sequences, roughly 18% seen once. V dropped 6 bases and J dropped 2; count of bases not matched to a gene: 7. The CDR3 is made up of 14 amino acids. Germline V gene sequence: CDR1 SQVTM, CDR2 ANQGSEA. This sequence originates from a human donor who was either an allogeneic HSCT recipient or a stem cell or donor lymphocyte infusion donor (not recorded which). It is not recorded whose cells these are; they may come from a transplant donor. Sequences were obtained from blood, either unsorted or a sorted T cell fraction (not recorded which). This sequence joins TRBV29-1 and TRBJ1-3; 7 bases match TRBD1. The CDR3 DNA follows: TGCAGCGTGGCCCCCCAGGGGGCTGGAAACACCATATATTTT. This translates into CSVAPQGAGNTIYF.